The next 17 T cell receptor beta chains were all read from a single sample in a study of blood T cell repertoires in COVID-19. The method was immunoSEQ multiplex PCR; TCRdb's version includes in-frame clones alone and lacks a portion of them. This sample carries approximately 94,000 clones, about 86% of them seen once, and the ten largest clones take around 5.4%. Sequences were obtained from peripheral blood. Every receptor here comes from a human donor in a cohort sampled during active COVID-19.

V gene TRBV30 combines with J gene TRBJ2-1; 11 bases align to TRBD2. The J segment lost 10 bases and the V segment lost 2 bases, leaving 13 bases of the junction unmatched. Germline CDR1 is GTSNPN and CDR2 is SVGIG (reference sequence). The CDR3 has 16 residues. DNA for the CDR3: TGTGCCTGGAGTCCCTCTGGGACTAGCGGCCTCGGGGAGCAGTTCTTC. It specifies CAWSPSGTSGLGEQFF.

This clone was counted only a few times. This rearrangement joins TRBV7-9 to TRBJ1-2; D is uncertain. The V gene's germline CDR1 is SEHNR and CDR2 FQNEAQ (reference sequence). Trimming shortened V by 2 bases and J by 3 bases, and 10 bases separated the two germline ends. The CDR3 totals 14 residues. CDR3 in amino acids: CASSLLQEDYGYTF. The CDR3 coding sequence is TGTGCCAGCAGCTTACTCCAGGAGGACTATGGCTACACCTTC.

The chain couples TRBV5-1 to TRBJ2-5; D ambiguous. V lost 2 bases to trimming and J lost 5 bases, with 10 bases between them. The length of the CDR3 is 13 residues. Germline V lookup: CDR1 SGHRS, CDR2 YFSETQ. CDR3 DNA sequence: TGCGCCAGCAGCTTTTCTACCATGGAGACCCAGTACTTC. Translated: CASSFSTMETQYF.

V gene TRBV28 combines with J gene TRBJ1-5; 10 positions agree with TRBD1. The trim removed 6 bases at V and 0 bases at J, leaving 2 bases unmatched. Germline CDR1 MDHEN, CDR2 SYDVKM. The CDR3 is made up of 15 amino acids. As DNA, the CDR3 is TGTGCCAGCAGGACAGGGGGCTATAGCAATCAGCCCCAGCATTTT. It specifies CASRTGGYSNQPQHF. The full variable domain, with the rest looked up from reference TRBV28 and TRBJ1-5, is DVKVTQSSRYLVKRTGEKVFLECVQDMDHENMFWYRQDPGLGLRLIYFSYDVKMKEKGDIPEGYSVSREKKERFSLILESASTNQTSMYLCASRTGGYSNQPQHFGDGTRLSIL.

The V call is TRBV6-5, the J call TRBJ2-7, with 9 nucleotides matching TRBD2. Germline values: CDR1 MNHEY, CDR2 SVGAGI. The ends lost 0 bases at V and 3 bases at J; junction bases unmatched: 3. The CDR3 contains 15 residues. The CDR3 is CASSYSASGVYEQYF. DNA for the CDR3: TGTGCCAGCAGTTACTCGGCTAGCGGGGTCTACGAGCAGTACTTC.

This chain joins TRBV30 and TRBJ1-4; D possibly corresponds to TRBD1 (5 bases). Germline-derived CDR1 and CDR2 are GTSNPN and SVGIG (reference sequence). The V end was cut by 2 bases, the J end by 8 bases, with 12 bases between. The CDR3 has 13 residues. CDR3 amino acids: CAWSKGVYEKLFF. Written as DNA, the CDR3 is TGTGCCTGGAGTAAAGGGGTCTACGAAAAACTGTTTTTT.

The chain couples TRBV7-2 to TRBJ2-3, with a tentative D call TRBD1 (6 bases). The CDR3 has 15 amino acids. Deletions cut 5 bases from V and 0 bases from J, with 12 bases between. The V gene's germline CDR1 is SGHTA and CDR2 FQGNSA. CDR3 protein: CASSAGGQSTDTQYF. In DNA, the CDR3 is TGTGCCAGCAGCGCTGGGGGACAAAGCACAGATACGCAGTATTTT. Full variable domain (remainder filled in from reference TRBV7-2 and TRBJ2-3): GAGVSQSPSNKVTEKGKDVELRCDPISGHTALYWYRQSLGQGLEFLIYFQGNSAPDKSGLPSDRFSAERTGGSVSTLTIQRTQQEDSAVYLCASSAGGQSTDTQYFGPGTRLTVL.

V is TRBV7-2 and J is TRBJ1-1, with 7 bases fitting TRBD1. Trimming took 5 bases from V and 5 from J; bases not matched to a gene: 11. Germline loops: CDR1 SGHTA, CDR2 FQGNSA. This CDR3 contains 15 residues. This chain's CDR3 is CASSPRQGSWTEAFF. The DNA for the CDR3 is TGTGCCAGCAGCCCCCGACAGGGTTCATGGACTGAAGCTTTCTTT.

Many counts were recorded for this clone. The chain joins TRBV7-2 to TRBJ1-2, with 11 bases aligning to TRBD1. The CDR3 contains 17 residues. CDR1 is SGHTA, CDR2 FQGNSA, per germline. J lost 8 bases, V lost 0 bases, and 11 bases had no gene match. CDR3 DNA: TGTGCCAGCAGCTTAGCCAGTCGATGGGACAGGGGGAAGGGCTACACCTTC. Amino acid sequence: CASSLASRWDRGKGYTF.

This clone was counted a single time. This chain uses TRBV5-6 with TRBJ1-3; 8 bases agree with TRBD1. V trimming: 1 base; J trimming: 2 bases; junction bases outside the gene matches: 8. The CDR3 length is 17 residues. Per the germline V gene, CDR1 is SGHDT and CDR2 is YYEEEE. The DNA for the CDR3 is TGTGCCAGCAGCTTGAAGGCAGGGGGCTTTACTGGAAACACCATATATTTT. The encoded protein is CASSLKAGGFTGNTIYF.

CDR3 sequence (DNA): TGCAGCGTAAGGAGGGGTGGAACAGATACGCAGTATTTT. This gives the protein CSVRRGGTDTQYF. V gene TRBV29-1 combines with J gene TRBJ2-3; weak D call: TRBD2 (6 bases). This CDR3 region has 13 residues. Trimming shortened V by 6 bases and J by 3 bases, and 13 bases separated the two germline ends. From germline, CDR1 is SQVTM and CDR2 ANQGSEA.

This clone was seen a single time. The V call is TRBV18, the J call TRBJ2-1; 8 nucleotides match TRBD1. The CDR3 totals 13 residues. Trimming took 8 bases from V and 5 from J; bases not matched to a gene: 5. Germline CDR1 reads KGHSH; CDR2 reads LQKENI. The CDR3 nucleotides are TGTGCCAGCCGAACAGGGGGAGACAATGAGCAGTTCTTC. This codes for CASRTGGDNEQFF.

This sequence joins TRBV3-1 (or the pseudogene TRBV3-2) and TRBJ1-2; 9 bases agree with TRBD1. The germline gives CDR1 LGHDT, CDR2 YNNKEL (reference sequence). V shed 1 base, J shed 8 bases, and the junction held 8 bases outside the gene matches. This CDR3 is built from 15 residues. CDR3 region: CASSQGPGTGIGYTF. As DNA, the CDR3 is TGTGCCAGCAGCCAAGGCCCCGGGACAGGGATCGGCTACACCTTC.

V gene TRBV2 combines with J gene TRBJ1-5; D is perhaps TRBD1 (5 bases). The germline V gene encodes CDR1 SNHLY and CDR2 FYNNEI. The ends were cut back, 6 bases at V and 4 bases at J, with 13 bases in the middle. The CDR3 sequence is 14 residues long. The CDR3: CASRQDSPNQPQHF. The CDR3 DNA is TGTGCCAGCAGGCAAGACAGTCCAAATCAGCCCCAGCATTTT.

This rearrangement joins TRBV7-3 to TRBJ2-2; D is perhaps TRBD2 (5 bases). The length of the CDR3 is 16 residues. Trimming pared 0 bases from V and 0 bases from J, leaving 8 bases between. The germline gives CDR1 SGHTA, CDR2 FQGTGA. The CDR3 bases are TGTGCCAGCAGCTTAACGGGAGCCACGAACACCGGGGAGCTGTTTTTT. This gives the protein CASSLTGATNTGELFF.

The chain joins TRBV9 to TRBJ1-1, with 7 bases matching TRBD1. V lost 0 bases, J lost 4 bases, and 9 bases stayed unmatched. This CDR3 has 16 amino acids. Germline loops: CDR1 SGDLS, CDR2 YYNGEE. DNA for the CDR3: TGTGCCAGCAGCGTAGGGGAAGGGGGCTTCTCCACTGAAGCTTTCTTT. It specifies CASSVGEGGFSTEAFF.

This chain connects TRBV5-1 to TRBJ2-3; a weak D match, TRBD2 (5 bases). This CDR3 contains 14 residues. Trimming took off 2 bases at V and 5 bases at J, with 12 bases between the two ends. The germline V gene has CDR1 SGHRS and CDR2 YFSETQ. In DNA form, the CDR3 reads TGCGCCAGCAGCTTAGGAGGTAGCGTAGATACGCAGTATTTT. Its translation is CASSLGGSVDTQYF. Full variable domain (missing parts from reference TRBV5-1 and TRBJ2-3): KAGVTQTPRYLIKTRGQQVTLSCSPISGHRSVSWYQQTPGQGLQFLFEYFSETQRNKGNFPGRFSGRQFSNSRSEMNVSTLELGDSALYLCASSLGGSVDTQYFGPGTRLTVL.